The rows below give T cell receptor beta chains drawn from one sample of a study of T cells after posttransplantation cyclophosphamide. Assay used: immunoSEQ multiplex PCR; TCRdb lists only in-frame clones, some missing. Recorded here are approximately 8,000 clones, none singletons. The specimen was PBMCs, collected after an allogeneic stem cell transplant with post-transplant cyclophosphamide. These receptors were taken from a male patient younger than 45 who received an allogeneic stem cell transplant from an unrelated donor, was CMV-positive, and had acute and chronic GVHD. Some T cells could come from the graft donor. Each CDR3 is given with its conserved first and last residue. The order of the fields is D gene, clone size, J gene, V gene, CDR3 protein, CDR3 DNA. The D gene is left open where the match is weak. Clone sizes are shown as once, few, many, or a class for an expanded clone.

D: NA; size: medium-sized; J: TRBJ2-2; V: TRBV7-2; CDR3: CASSLARGASTGELFF; DNA: TGTGCCAGCAGCTTAGCGAGGGGCGCGTCCACCGGGGAGCTGTTTTTT
D: TRBD2; size: many; J: TRBJ2-3; V: TRBV25-1; CDR3: CASTKREVDTQYF; DNA: TGTGCCAGCACCAAGCGGGAGGTGGATACGCAGTATTTT
D: TRBD1; size: many; J: TRBJ1-1; V: TRBV4-3; CDR3: CASSQDRGSTEAFF; DNA: TGCGCCAGCAGCCAAGACAGGGGGAGCACTGAAGCTTTCTTT
D: NA; size: many; J: TRBJ2-2; V: TRBV12-5; CDR3: CASGLVLKSNTGELFF; DNA: TGTGCTAGTGGTTTGGTACTAAAATCGAACACCGGGGAGCTGTTTTTT
D: NA; size: many; J: TRBJ1-1; V: TRBV9; CDR3: CASSVDPGRNTEAFF; DNA: TGTGCCAGCAGCGTAGATCCAGGGAGGAACACTGAAGCTTTCTTT
D: NA; size: many; J: TRBJ2-7; V: TRBV5-6; CDR3: CASSLSPGSPSYEQYF; DNA: TGTGCCAGCAGCTTGAGCCCAGGTTCGCCCTCCTACGAGCAGTACTTC
D: NA; size: few; J: TRBJ2-3; V: TRBV7-8; CDR3: CASSLDGQRTDTQYF; DNA: TGTGCCAGCAGCTTAGACGGACAGCGCACAGATACGCAGTATTTT
D: TRBD2; size: many; J: TRBJ2-2; V: TRBV4-3; CDR3: CASSLSGGNTGELFF; DNA: TGCGCCAGCAGTCTTAGCGGGGGGAACACCGGGGAGCTGTTTTTT
D: NA; size: medium-sized; J: TRBJ1-3; V: TRBV5-4; CDR3: CASSLGGQFSGNTIYF; DNA: TGTGCCAGCAGCTTGGGCGGACAGTTCTCTGGAAACACCATATATTTT
D: NA; size: few; J: TRBJ1-2; V: TRBV5-5; CDR3: CASSSRAGAGYGYTF; DNA: TGTGCCAGCAGCTCCCGCGCGGGGGCGGGCTATGGCTACACCTTC
D: NA; size: many; J: TRBJ1-1; V: TRBV5-1; CDR3: CASSLGDMNTEAFF; DNA: TGCGCCAGCAGCTTAGGGGATATGAACACTGAAGCTTTCTTT
D: TRBD1; size: few; J: TRBJ2-2; V: TRBV5-1; CDR3: CASSPIRDRGLNTGELFF; DNA: TGCGCCAGCAGCCCCATCCGGGACAGGGGCCTCAACACCGGGGAGCTGTTTTTT
D: TRBD2; size: many; J: TRBJ2-1; V: TRBV6-5; CDR3: CASSLRTSANEQFF; DNA: TGTGCCAGCAGCCTCAGGACTAGCGCCAATGAGCAGTTCTTC
D: NA; size: medium-sized; J: TRBJ1-1; V: TRBV4-3; CDR3: CASSQGFGGQFMNTEAFF; DNA: TGCGCCAGCAGCCAAGGATTCGGGGGGCAATTCATGAACACTGAAGCTTTCTTT
D: TRBD1; size: many; J: TRBJ2-1; V: TRBV4-3; CDR3: CASSPAGQAYNEQFF; DNA: TGCGCCAGCAGTCCCGCGGGACAGGCCTACAATGAGCAGTTCTTC
D: NA; size: medium-sized; J: TRBJ1-2; V: TRBV6-5; CDR3: CASNPSGGPYGYTF; DNA: TGTGCCAGCAATCCCAGCGGGGGCCCCTATGGCTACACCTTC
D: TRBD1; size: many; J: TRBJ1-5; V: TRBV6-2/TRBV6-3; CDR3: CASRDRVNQPQHF; DNA: TGTGCCAGCAGGGACAGGGTAAATCAGCCCCAGCATTTT
D: TRBD1; size: many; J: TRBJ1-5; V: TRBV4-3; CDR3: CASSENRGEQPQHF; DNA: TGCGCCAGCAGCGAAAACAGGGGAGAACAGCCCCAGCATTTT
D: NA; size: medium-sized; J: TRBJ2-7; V: TRBV28; CDR3: CASSPGLYEQYF; DNA: TGTGCCAGCAGCCCAGGTCTCTACGAGCAGTACTTC
D: TRBD2; size: many; J: TRBJ2-1; V: TRBV6-2/TRBV6-3; CDR3: CASSYGTGLATEQFF; DNA: TGTGCCAGCAGTTACGGGACGGGACTAGCGACAGAGCAGTTCTTC
D: TRBD1; size: many; J: TRBJ2-7; V: TRBV6-2/TRBV6-3; CDR3: CASSPGQGAYEQYF; DNA: TGTGCCAGCAGCCCCGGACAGGGAGCCTACGAGCAGTACTTC
D: TRBD2; size: many; J: TRBJ2-1; V: TRBV7-2; CDR3: CASSLVALAGGDRNNEQFF; DNA: TGTGCCAGCAGCTTAGTGGCACTAGCGGGAGGCGATCGCAACAATGAGCAGTTCTTC
D: NA; size: many; J: TRBJ1-2; V: TRBV5-1; CDR3: CASSFYNYGYTF; DNA: TGCGCCAGCAGCTTCTATAACTATGGCTACACCTTC
D: TRBD1; size: many; J: TRBJ2-2; V: TRBV19; CDR3: CASKDRGLTGELFF; DNA: TGTGCCAGTAAAGACAGGGGCCTCACCGGGGAGCTGTTTTTT
D: TRBD2; size: many; J: TRBJ2-7; V: TRBV7-2; CDR3: CASSRAGLAGTGEQYF; DNA: TGTGCCAGCAGCCGCGCGGGACTAGCGGGGACAGGCGAGCAGTACTTC
D: NA; size: many; J: TRBJ2-7; V: TRBV7-2; CDR3: CASSFPGQYEQYF; DNA: TGTGCCAGCAGCTTCCCCGGACAGTACGAGCAGTACTTC
D: NA; size: few; J: TRBJ2-5; V: TRBV11-3; CDR3: CASSSPRMTQETQYF; DNA: TGTGCCAGCAGCTCCCCCCGGATGACTCAAGAGACCCAGTACTTC
D: TRBD1; size: many; J: TRBJ2-3; V: TRBV11-2; CDR3: CASSPRGRGTDTQYF; DNA: TGTGCCAGCAGCCCGAGGGGGCGAGGCACAGATACGCAGTATTTT
D: TRBD1; size: many; J: TRBJ2-7; V: TRBV12-3/TRBV12-4; CDR3: CASSLRTGGAEQYF; DNA: TGTGCCAGCAGTTTAAGGACAGGGGGCGCCGAGCAGTACTTC
D: NA; size: many; J: TRBJ1-5; V: TRBV7-8; CDR3: CASRSGHNQPQHF; DNA: TGTGCCAGCAGGTCAGGTCACAATCAGCCCCAGCATTTT
D: TRBD2; size: many; J: TRBJ2-7; V: TRBV19; CDR3: CASSDRTSGGAYEQYF; DNA: TGTGCCAGTAGTGACCGGACTAGCGGGGGGGCCTACGAGCAGTACTTC
D: NA; size: many; J: TRBJ2-7; V: TRBV7-2; CDR3: CASSLQDAYEQYF; DNA: TGTGCCAGCAGCCTACAGGACGCCTACGAGCAGTACTTC
D: NA; size: many; J: TRBJ1-5; V: TRBV5-1; CDR3: CASSPGSNQPQHF; DNA: TGCGCCAGCAGCCCTGGCAGCAATCAGCCCCAGCATTTT
D: NA; size: many; J: TRBJ2-3; V: TRBV6-1; CDR3: CASSEYRLVYGTQYF; DNA: TGTGCCAGCAGTGAATACCGACTAGTATATGGTACGCAGTATTTT
D: TRBD1; size: many; J: TRBJ1-2; V: TRBV12-3/TRBV12-4; CDR3: CASSGYRGYGYTF; DNA: TGTGCCAGCAGCGGATACAGGGGGTATGGCTACACCTTC
D: TRBD1; size: many; J: TRBJ2-7; V: TRBV7-6; CDR3: CASSLGQGGYEQYF; DNA: TGTGCCAGCAGCCTGGGACAGGGGGGCTACGAGCAGTACTTC
D: NA; size: many; J: TRBJ1-2; V: TRBV12-3/TRBV12-4; CDR3: CASSLAGAGGYTF; DNA: TGTGCCAGCAGCCTTGCGGGGGCTGGTGGCTACACCTTC
D: TRBD2; size: few; J: TRBJ2-5; V: TRBV7-2; CDR3: CASIPKRLAGGRETQYF; DNA: TGTGCCAGCATCCCCAAACGACTAGCGGGGGGGCGGGAGACCCAGTACTTC
D: NA; size: medium-sized; J: TRBJ2-3; V: TRBV10-1; CDR3: CASSYSTDTQYF; DNA: TGCGCCAGCAGTTATAGCACAGATACGCAGTATTTT
D: NA; size: many; J: TRBJ1-1; V: TRBV29-1; CDR3: CSVRAGHTEAFF; DNA: TGCAGCGTCCGAGCGGGGCACACTGAAGCTTTCTTT
D: TRBD2; size: many; J: TRBJ2-5; V: TRBV7-7; CDR3: CASSLGGLAGGIQETQYF; DNA: TGTGCTAGCAGCTTAGGGGGACTAGCGGGGGGAATACAAGAGACCCAGTACTTC
D: NA; size: many; J: TRBJ2-4; V: TRBV12-5; CDR3: CASGNTGTVNLAKNIQYF; DNA: TGTGCTAGTGGCAACACCGGGACTGTAAACTTAGCCAAAAACATTCAGTACTTC
D: TRBD2; size: medium-sized; J: TRBJ2-5; V: TRBV7-9; CDR3: CASSLWRLAGGQETQYF; DNA: TGTGCCAGCAGCCTATGGCGGCTAGCGGGGGGACAAGAGACCCAGTACTTC
D: TRBD1; size: medium-sized; J: TRBJ1-3; V: TRBV19; CDR3: CASSVKGADGNTIYF; DNA: TGTGCCAGTAGTGTCAAGGGGGCTGATGGAAACACCATATATTTT
D: NA; size: medium-sized; J: TRBJ1-1; V: TRBV4-3; CDR3: CASSQDQGMGAEAFF; DNA: TGCGCCAGCAGCCAAGATCAGGGTATGGGCGCTGAAGCTTTCTTT
D: NA; size: medium-sized; J: TRBJ2-7; V: TRBV4-1; CDR3: CASSSDPRGPNSYEQYF; DNA: TGCGCCAGCAGCTCCGATCCCAGGGGCCCCAACTCCTACGAGCAGTACTTC
D: TRBD1; size: many; J: TRBJ1-2; V: TRBV19; CDR3: CASRSRGGQGAGYGYTF; DNA: TGTGCCAGTAGATCTCGGGGGGGACAGGGGGCGGGCTATGGCTACACCTTC
D: NA; size: many; J: TRBJ2-1; V: TRBV4-3; CDR3: CASSQHTSNSYNEQFF; DNA: TGCGCCAGCAGCCAACATACTAGTAACTCCTACAATGAGCAGTTCTTC
D: NA; size: medium-sized; J: TRBJ1-1; V: TRBV6-2/TRBV6-3; CDR3: CASIIGGNTEAFF; DNA: TGTGCCAGCATTATCGGGGGGAACACTGAAGCTTTCTTT
D: NA; size: medium-sized; J: TRBJ2-1; V: TRBV7-9; CDR3: CASSLGPGYNEQFF; DNA: TGTGCCAGCAGCTTAGGTCCAGGGTACAATGAGCAGTTCTTC
D: NA; size: many; J: TRBJ2-5; V: TRBV11-3; CDR3: CASSRGETQYF; DNA: TGTGCCAGCAGCAGAGGGGAGACCCAGTACTTC
D: TRBD1; size: medium-sized; J: TRBJ2-7; V: TRBV4-1; CDR3: CASSQLTDRGNEQYF; DNA: TGCGCCAGCAGCCAGTTAACGGACAGGGGGAACGAGCAGTACTTC
D: NA; size: many; J: TRBJ2-1; V: TRBV5-1; CDR3: CASSLVGAANEQFF; DNA: TGCGCCAGCAGCTTGGTGGGGGCGGCCAATGAGCAGTTCTTC
D: TRBD1; size: many; J: TRBJ1-5; V: TRBV5-1; CDR3: CASSLEGQGNNQPQHF; DNA: TGCGCCAGCAGCTTGGAGGGACAGGGCAATAATCAGCCCCAGCATTTT
D: TRBD1; size: many; J: TRBJ1-5; V: TRBV14; CDR3: CASSKTGGQPQHF; DNA: TGTGCCAGCAGCAAGACAGGGGGACAGCCCCAGCATTTT
D: NA; size: many; J: TRBJ2-2; V: TRBV4-3; CDR3: CASSQDLGPTGELFF; DNA: TGCGCCAGCAGCCAAGACCTTGGGCCGACCGGGGAGCTGTTTTTT
D: NA; size: many; J: TRBJ2-7; V: TRBV5-1; CDR3: CASSPGSQAYEQYF; DNA: TGCGCCAGCAGCCCGGGGTCCCAGGCCTACGAGCAGTACTTC